This T cell receptor (beta chain) is drawn from a study of early T cells in non-severe SARS-CoV-2 infection. TCRdb itself ran the 5' RACE reads through MiXCR, one entry per CDR3 protein. Of 80,000 to 100,000 distinct CDR3 sequences listed, around 15% are singletons. V lost 1 base and J 5 bases, leaving 17 bases between the germline ends. The CDR3 is 16 amino acids. This clonotype was seen repeatedly, ten times or more. The rearrangement uses TRBV12-3 or TRBV12-4 and TRBJ2-5, with D tentatively TRBD1 (5 bases). The material sequenced was whole blood. The clonotype originates from an adult who was a healthcare worker with PCR-confirmed SARS-CoV-2 infection or an uninfected control (not recorded which). The CDR3 DNA follows: TGTGCCAGCAGTTTAGGCCTGGGGCAGGGTCCCGAGACCCAGTACTTC. Its translation is CASSLGLGQGPETQYF.